Reported below is one TCR beta chain. The data were obtained in a study of monozygotic twins with inflammatory bowel disease. This CDR3 region has 16 residues. Per the germline V gene, CDR1 is SGHKS and CDR2 is YYEKEE (reference sequence). TCRdb re-called the 5' RACE reads and catalogs CDR3 proteins one per entry, DNA excluded. This sample's table reports about 380,000 distinct CDR3 sequences. The sample was blood. The receptor was derived from a human donor with ulcerative colitis or Crohn's disease, or a healthy co-twin of an affected twin (not recorded which). The chain has TRBV5-5 and TRBJ2-2; TCRdb outputs TRBD1, but without DNA this stays unchecked. CDR3: CASSFYRDIGTGELFF. Full variable domain (rest looked up from reference TRBV5-5 and TRBJ2-2): DAGVTQSPTHLIKTRGQQVTLRCSPISGHKSVSWYQQVLGQGPQFIFQYYEKEERGRGNFPDRFSARQFPNYSSELNVNALLLGDSALYLCASSFYRDIGTGELFFGEGSRLTVL.